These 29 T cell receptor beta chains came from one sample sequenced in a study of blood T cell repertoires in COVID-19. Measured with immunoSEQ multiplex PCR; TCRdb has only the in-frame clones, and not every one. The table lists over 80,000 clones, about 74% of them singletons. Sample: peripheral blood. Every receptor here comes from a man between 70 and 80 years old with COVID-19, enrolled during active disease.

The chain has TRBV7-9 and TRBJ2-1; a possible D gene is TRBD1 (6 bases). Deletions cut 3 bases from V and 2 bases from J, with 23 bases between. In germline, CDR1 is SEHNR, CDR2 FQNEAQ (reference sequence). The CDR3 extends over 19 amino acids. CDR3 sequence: CASSLVFLQGPLAYNEQFF. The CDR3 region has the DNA TGTGCCAGCAGCTTGGTTTTCCTGCAGGGGCCACTGGCCTACAATGAGCAGTTCTTC.

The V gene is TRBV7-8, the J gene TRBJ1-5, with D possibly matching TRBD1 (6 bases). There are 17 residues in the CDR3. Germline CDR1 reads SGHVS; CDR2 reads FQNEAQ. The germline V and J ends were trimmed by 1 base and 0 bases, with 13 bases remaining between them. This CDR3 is CASSLVGGDYSNQPQHF. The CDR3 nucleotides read TGTGCCAGCAGCTTAGTAGGGGGGGATTATAGCAATCAGCCCCAGCATTTT.

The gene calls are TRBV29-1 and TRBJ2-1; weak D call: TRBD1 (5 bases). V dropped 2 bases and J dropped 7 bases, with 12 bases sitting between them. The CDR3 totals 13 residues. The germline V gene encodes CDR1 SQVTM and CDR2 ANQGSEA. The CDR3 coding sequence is TGCAGCGTTGAATGGGCCAGGGCGAATGAGCAGTTCTTC. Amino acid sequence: CSVEWARANEQFF.

The CDR3, as DNA: TGTGCCAGCAGTTTGAATAAGTGGGGGCGGACTGAAGCTTTCTTT. Translated: CASSLNKWGRTEAFF. The chain is built from TRBV28 and TRBJ1-1, with TRBD1 as a possible D gene (6 bases). This CDR3 contains 15 residues. The germline V gene has CDR1 MDHEN and CDR2 SYDVKM. Trimming took off 3 bases at V and 5 bases at J, with 16 bases between the two ends.

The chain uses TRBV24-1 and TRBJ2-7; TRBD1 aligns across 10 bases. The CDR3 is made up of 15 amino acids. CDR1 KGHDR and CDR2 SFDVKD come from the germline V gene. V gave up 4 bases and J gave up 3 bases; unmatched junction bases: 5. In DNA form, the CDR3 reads TGTGCCACCAGTGACCCCGGACAGGGGGACTACGAGCAGTACTTC. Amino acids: CATSDPGQGDYEQYF.

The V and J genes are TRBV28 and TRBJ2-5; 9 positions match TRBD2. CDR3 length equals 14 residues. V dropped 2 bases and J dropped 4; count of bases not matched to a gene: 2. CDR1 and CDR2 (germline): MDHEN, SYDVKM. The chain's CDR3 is CASSLGGRGETQYF. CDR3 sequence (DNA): TGTGCCAGCAGTTTAGGCGGGAGGGGAGAGACCCAGTACTTC.

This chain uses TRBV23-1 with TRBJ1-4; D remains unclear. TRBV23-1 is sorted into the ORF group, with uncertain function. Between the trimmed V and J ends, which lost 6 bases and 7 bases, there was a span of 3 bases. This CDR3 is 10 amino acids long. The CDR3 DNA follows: TGCGCCAGCAGGAGTGAAAAACTGTTTTTT. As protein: CASRSEKLFF.

The CDR3 coding sequence is TGTGCCAGCAGTGGACTAGCGGCAGCTGGGGCCAACGTCCTGACTTTC. It translates to CASSGLAAAGANVLTF. The V and J genes are TRBV28 and TRBJ2-6, with 10 bases lining up with TRBD2. The germline V gene encodes CDR1 MDHEN and CDR2 SYDVKM. With V trimmed by 5 bases and J by 2 bases, 3 bases remained unmatched. The length of the CDR3 is 16 residues.

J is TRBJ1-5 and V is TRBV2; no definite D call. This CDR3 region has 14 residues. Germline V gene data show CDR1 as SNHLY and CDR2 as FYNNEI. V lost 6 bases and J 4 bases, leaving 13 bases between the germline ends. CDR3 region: CASSRSRGNQPQHF. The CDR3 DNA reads TGTGCCAGCAGCCGCTCCAGAGGAAATCAGCCCCAGCATTTT.

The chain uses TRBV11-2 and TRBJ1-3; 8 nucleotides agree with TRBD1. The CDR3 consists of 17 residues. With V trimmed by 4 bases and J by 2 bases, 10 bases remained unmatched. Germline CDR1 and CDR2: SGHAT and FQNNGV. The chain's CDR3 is CASSSDRGPLTGNTIYF. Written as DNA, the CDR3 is TGTGCCAGCAGCTCCGACAGGGGCCCTCTAACTGGAAACACCATATATTTT.

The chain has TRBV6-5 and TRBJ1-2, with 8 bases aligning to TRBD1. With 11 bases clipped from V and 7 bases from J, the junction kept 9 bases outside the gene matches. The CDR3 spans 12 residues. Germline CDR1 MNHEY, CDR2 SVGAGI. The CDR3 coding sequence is TGTGCCTCCTCGAGGCAGGGGGCTGGCTACACCTTC. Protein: CASSRQGAGYTF.

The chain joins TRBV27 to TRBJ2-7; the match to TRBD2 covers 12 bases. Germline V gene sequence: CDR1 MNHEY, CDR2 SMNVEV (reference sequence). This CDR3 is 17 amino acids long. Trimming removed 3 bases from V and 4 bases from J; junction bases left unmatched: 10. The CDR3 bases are TGTGCCAGCAGTTTGTGGGCTAGCGGGAGGGCCGGGTACGAGCAGTACTTC. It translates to CASSLWASGRAGYEQYF.

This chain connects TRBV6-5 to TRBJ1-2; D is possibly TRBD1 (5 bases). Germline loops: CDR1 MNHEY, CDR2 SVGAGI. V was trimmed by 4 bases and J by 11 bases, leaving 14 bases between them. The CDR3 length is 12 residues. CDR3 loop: CASSFWGGRYTF. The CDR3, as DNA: TGTGCCAGCAGTTTTTGGGGGGGACGATACACCTTC.

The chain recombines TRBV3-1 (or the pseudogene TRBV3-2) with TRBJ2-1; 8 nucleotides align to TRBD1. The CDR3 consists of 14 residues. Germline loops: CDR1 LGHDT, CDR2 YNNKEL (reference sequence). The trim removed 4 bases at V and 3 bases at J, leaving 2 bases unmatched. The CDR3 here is CASSRQGRYNEQFF. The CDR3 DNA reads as TGTGCCAGCAGCCGACAGGGGCGCTACAATGAGCAGTTCTTC.

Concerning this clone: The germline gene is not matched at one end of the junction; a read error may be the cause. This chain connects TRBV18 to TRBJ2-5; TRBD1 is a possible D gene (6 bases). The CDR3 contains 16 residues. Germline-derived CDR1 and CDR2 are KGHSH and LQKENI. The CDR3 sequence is CASSPRHLNQGETQYF. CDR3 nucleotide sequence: TGTGCCAGCTCCCCACGACACCTTAACCAGGGGGAGACCCAGTACTTC.

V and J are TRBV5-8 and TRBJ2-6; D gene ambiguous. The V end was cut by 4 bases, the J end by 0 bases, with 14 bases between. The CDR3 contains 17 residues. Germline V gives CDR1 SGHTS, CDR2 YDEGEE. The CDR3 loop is CASSRAPTASGANVLTF. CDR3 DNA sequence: TGTGCCAGCAGCCGCGCCCCAACAGCCTCTGGGGCCAACGTCCTGACTTTC.

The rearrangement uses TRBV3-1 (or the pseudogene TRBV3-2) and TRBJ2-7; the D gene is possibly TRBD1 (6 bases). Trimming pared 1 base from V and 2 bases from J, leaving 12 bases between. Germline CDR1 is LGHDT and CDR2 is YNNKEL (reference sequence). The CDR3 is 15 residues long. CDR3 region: CASSQVWTETYEQYF. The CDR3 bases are TGTGCCAGCAGCCAAGTCTGGACAGAGACCTACGAGCAGTACTTC.

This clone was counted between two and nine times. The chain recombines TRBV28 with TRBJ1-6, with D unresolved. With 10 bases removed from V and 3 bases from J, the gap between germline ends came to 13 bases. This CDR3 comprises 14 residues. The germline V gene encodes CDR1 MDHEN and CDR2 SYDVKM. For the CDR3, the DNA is TGTGCCACTAGCTGGCGACTCTATAATTCACCCCTCCACTTT. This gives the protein CATSWRLYNSPLHF.

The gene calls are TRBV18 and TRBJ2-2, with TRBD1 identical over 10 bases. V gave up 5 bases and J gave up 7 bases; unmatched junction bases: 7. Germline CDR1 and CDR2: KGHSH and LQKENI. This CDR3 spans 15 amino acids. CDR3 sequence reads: CASSSDRGQDGELFF. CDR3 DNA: TGTGCCAGCTCATCCGACAGGGGGCAGGACGGGGAGCTGTTTTTT.

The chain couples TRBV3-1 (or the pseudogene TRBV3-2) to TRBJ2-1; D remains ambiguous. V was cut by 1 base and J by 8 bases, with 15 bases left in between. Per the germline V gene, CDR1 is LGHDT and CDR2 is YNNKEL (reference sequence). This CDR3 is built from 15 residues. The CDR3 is CASSQGSFLYHEQFF. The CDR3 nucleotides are TGTGCCAGCAGCCAAGGATCCTTTCTATACCATGAGCAGTTCTTC.

CDR3: CASSSRGSGSIWTGELFF. Here the CDR3 DNA reads TGTGCCAGCAGCTCCCGAGGTAGCGGGAGTATTTGGACCGGGGAGCTGTTTTTT. The chain couples TRBV9 to TRBJ2-2, with 9 bases identical to TRBD2. V lost 4 bases, J lost 5 bases, and 15 bases stayed unmatched. Per germline, CDR1 SGDLS and CDR2 YYNGEE. CDR3 size: 18 residues. Using reference TRBV9 and TRBJ2-2 for the parts outside the CDR3, the full variable domain is DSGVTQTPKHLITATGQRVTLRCSPRSGDLSVYWYQQSLDQGLQFLIQYYNGEERAKGNILERFSAQQFPDLHSELNLSSLELGDSALYFCASSSRGSGSIWTGELFFGEGSRLTVL.

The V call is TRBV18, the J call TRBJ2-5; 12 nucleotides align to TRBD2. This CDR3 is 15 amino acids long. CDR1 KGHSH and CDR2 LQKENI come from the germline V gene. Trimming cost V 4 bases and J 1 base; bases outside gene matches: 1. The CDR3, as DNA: TGTGCCAGCTCACGGACTAGCGGGACCCAAGAGACCCAGTACTTC. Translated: CASSRTSGTQETQYF.

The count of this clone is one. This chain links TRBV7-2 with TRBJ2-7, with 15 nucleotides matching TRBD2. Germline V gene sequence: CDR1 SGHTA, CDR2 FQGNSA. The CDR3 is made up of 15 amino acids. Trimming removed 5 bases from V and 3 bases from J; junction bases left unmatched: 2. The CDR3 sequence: CASSKGLAGGYEQYF. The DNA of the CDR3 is TGTGCCAGCAGCAAGGGACTAGCGGGGGGCTACGAGCAGTACTTC.

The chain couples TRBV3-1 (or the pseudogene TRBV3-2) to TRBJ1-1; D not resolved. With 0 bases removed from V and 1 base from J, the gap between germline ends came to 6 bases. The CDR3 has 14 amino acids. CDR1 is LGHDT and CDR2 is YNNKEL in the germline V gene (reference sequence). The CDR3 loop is CASSQERRNTEAFF. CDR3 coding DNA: TGTGCCAGCAGCCAAGAGAGGCGGAACACTGAAGCTTTCTTT.

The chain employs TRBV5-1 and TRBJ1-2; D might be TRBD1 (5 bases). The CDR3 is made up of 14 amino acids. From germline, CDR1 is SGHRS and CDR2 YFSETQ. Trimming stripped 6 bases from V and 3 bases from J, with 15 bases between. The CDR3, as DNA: TGCGCCAGCAAGGAGGGGCCCACATACTATGGCTACACCTTC. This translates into CASKEGPTYYGYTF.

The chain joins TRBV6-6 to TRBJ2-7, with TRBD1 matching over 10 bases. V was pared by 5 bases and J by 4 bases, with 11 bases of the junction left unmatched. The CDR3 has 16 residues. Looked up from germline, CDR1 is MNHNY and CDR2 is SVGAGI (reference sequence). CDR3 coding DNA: TGTGCCAGCAGTCCAGACCCGACAGGGGGCGTATACGAGCAGTACTTC. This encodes CASSPDPTGGVYEQYF.

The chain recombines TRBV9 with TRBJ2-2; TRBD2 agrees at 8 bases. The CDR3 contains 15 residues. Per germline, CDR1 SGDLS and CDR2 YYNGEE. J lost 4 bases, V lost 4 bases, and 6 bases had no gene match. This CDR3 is CASSPRTSSTGELFF. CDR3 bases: TGTGCCAGCAGCCCCCGGACTAGCTCCACCGGGGAGCTGTTTTTT.

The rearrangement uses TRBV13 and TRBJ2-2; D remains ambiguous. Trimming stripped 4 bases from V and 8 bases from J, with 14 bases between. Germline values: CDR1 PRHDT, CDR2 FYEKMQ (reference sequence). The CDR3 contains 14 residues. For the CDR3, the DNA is TGTGCCAGCAGCTCTTACCGAGCCGGGGGGGAGCTGTTTTTT. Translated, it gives CASSSYRAGGELFF.

The CDR3 sequence is CASSFVGGTDTQYF. For the CDR3, the DNA is TGTGCCAGCAGTTTCGTAGGGGGCACAGATACGCAGTATTTT. This chain links TRBV27 with TRBJ2-3, with D maybe TRBD1 (5 bases). CDR3 length: 14 residues. CDR1 and CDR2 (germline): MNHEY, SMNVEV (reference sequence). Trimming cost V 3 bases and J 1 base, with 8 bases left between them.